This T cell receptor beta chain was profiled in a study of shared clonotypes between healthy human individuals. Study in general: Samples came from two female and a few male donors aged 18 to 49.

Running of the assay took place at deep level. In the authors' workflow: Junction-only immunoSEQ data arrived without quality scores, meaning filtering differed. The assay was immunoSEQ multiplex PCR, and TCRdb's table has in-frame clones only and misses some. V and J calls and clone size come straight from that table; D and trimming were deduced from the DNA. The sample holds around 1.6 million clones, 98% seen once. V was cut by 11 bases and J by 5 bases, with 13 bases left in between. The CDR3 extends over 12 amino acids. The germline gives CDR1 MNHEY, CDR2 SMNVEV (reference sequence). Only Caucasian adults living in Nashville, Tennessee made up the donor group.

The source of this sequence is a man aged 30 to 45 in good health. The sequenced material came from naive CD4+ T cells sorted from blood. Stated subset: CD45RA+ positively selected. The chain couples TRBV27 to TRBJ2-1; the D gene could be TRBD1 or TRBD2 (5 bases each). This CDR3 is CACSGADNEQFF. The CDR3 DNA reads TGTGCCTGTTCCGGGGCGGACAATGAGCAGTTCTTC.